This TCR beta chain originates from a study of T cells in Graves' hyperthyroidism and ophthalmopathy. Researchers amplified the TCR beta CDR3 regions from RNA transcripts. Using the HTBI primer set, a first-round RT-PCR was run on the TCR CDR3. Each CDR3 protein is one row after TCRdb ran MiXCR on the multiplex PCR reads. Of hundreds of thousands of distinct CDR3 sequences in the sample, just under 45% are singletons; the top ten hold under 8%. The CDR3 has 11 amino acids. V was pared by 3 bases and J by 8 bases, with 7 bases between. Germline lookup yields CDR1 ENHRY and CDR2 SYGVKD. Criteria for exclusion of patients were uncontrolled infection, other autoimmune disease, pregnancy or lactation.

The chain employs TRBV10-3 and TRBJ1-2; D is ambiguous. The material sequenced was peripheral blood or thyroid tissue (not recorded which). This clonotype originated in an adult man with Graves' disease, either hyperthyroidism or ophthalmopathy (not recorded which). The CDR3 sequence: CAISDGLGYTF. DNA of the CDR3: TGTGCCATCAGTGACGGGCTGGGCTACACCTTC.